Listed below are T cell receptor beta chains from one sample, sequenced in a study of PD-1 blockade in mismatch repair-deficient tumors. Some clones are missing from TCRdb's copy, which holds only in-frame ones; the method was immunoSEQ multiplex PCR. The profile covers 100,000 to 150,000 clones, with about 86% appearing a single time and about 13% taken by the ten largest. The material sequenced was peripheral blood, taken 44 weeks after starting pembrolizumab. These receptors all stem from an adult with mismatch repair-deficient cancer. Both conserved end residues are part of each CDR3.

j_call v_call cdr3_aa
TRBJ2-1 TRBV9 CASSVAGGRSYNEQFF
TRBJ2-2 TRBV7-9 CASSPTGELFF
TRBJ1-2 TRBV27 CASKPPGTGVYGYTF
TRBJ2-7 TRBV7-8 CASSSPKLAGYEQYF
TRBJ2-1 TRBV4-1 CASTSSYSLGEQFF
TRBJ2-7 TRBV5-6 CASSLAGDTNPYEQYF
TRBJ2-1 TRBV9 CASSPSGQNYNEQFF
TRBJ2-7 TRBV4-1 CASSQAPYRELDEQYF
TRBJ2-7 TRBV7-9 CASSLLAGGNYEQYF
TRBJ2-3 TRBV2 CASSELAGTRADTQYF
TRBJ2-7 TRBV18 CASSPKGTSVSHEQYF
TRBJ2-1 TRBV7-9 CASSSTSGSYNEQFF
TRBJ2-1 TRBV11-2 CASSRTRWSNEQFF
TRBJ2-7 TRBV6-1 CASTAPRDNYEQYF
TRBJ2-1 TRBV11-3 CASSSAGRYNEQFF
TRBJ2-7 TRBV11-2 CASSTGPQPHEQYF
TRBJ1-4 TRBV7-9 CASSPVDGTNEKLFF
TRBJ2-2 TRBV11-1 CASSGRRTGDTGELFF
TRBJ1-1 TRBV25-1 CASSQNTEAFF
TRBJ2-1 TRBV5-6 CASSLRLTNEQFF
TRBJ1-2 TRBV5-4 CASSLLIGGPSNYGYTF
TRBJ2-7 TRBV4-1 CASSQEEVLRDEQYF
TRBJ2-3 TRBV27 CASSLSQGDYTDTQYF
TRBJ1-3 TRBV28 CASSLLGRDTIYF
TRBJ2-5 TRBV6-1 CASSEAEGSGGETQYF
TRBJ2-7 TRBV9 CASSGSGTGLEQYF
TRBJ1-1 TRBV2 CASSQTEAFF
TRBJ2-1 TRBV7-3 CASSFSPSYNEQFF
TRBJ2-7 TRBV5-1 CASSLKGTLAGFGEQYF
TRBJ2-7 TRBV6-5 CATTGGETYEQYF
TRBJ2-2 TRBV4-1 CASSQGRLRRGGGTGELFF
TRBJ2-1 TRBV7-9 CASSLEDHNEQFF
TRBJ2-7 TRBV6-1 CASSEGQAAYEQYF
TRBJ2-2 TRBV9 CASSGQTGELFF
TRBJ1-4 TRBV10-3 CAISESRGAEKLFF
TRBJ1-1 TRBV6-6 CASIRSPRTHSEAFF
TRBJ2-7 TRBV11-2 CASSPGVSGAGEQYF
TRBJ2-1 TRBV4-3 CASSQDGSGYNEQFF
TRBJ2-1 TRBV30 CACAPGTGMNEQFF
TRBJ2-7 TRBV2 CASKPGQGAYEQYF
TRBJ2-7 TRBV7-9 CASSKPGRAPYEQYF
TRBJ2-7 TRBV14 CASSQDSNSFYEQYF
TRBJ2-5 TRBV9 CASSVAVGRETQYF
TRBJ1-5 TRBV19 CASTDAAEGDQPQHF
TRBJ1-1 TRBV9 CASSRDSEAFF
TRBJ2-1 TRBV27 CASSPLLSASYNEQFF
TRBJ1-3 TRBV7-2 CASSGGGSGNTIYF
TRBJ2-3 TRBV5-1 CASILGPQSTDTQYF
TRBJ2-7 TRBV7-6 CASSLAGTLPREQYF
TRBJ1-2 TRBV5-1 CASSADQGARKYGYTF
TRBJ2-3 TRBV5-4 CASSGGQFSTDTQYF
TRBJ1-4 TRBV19 CASRQPRGRGDEKLFF